This is a list of T cell receptor beta chains from one sample in a study of blood T cell repertoires in COVID-19. Assay used: immunoSEQ multiplex PCR; TCRdb lists only in-frame clones, some missing. The table includes under 300,000 clones, 70% to 90% detected once. Material: PBMCs or T cells enriched from blood (not recorded which). The origin of the receptors is a woman aged 45-59 years who had recovered from COVID-19. The CDR3 runs from the conserved cysteine through the conserved F or W.

>TRBV3-1/TRBV3-2
CASLGSDTEAFF
>TRBV7-9
CASSPAGLAATGELFF
>TRBV27
CASSFTLPNSPLHF
>TRBV6-5
CASTRTSGRTDTQYF
>TRBV5-4
CASSTRQGGETQYF
>TRBV2
CASSPRAGGFVNEQFF
>TRBV19
CASSMRGYVYEQYF
>TRBV3-1/TRBV3-2
CASSQNSGRVNEQYF
>TRBV28
CASSLGPDYEKLFF
>TRBV28
CASKRLVVDEQFF
>TRBV29-1
CSVEGGMNTEAFF
>TRBV5-1
CASTPGGTSGASSYNEQFF
>TRBV5-4
CASSSGGRPMAFF
>TRBV28
CASSLSPTLGSRQPQHF
>TRBV7-9
CASSLGGTRTGYNEQFF
>TRBV4-1
CASSQDTHGTRSRNEQFF
>TRBV11-2
CASTNPGGEREGTDTQYF
>TRBV9
CASSPQTSVNEQFF
>TRBV9
CASSPLQGAYNEQFF
>TRBV28
CASSLPAGSNQPQHF
>TRBV20-1
CSASRLAGGPSSYEQYF
>TRBV29-1
CSVRGHLSGNTIYF
>TRBV12-3/TRBV12-4
CASKHRVTGELFF
>TRBV29-1
CSVVSVEGGYGYTF
>TRBV28
CASSPRVAGVGPGELFF
>TRBV6-5
CASGVRSSGTYEQYF
>TRBV5-4
CASSRSLDISYNEQFF
>TRBV28
CASSPDRARKLAGKWGETQYF
>TRBV6-5
CASSQGSYEQYF
>TRBV9
CASSALPRDGYTF
>TRBV7-6
CASSPITFGEQYF
>TRBV4-1
CASSQDQGEAYNSPLHF
>TRBV2
CASRVGLSNQPQHF
>TRBV19
CASKPRTGQETQYF
>TRBV9
CASSVGLSGSRDTQYF
>TRBV7-9
CASSPLEAQPQHF
>TRBV10-3
CAIATGTGVTGELFF
>TRBV29-1
CSVEERQGNTIYF
>TRBV21-1
CASSKLTSGTKGYEQYF
>TRBV2
CASSGLAGGYNEQFF
>TRBV5-1
CASSLGGLAGAETQYF
>TRBV7-2
CASSLGPIANYEQYF
>TRBV7-2
CASSPLGQSSGGYTF
>TRBV9
CASSVGLTLAGVGQETQYF
>TRBV28
CASRGQYNEKLFF
>TRBV2
CASTNAEDDGYTF
>TRBV9
CASSRQGGTYNEQFF
>TRBV4-1
CASSLQDAYEQYF
>TRBV28
CASSLRGGGNIQYF
>TRBV14
CASSSAYEQYF
>TRBV12-3/TRBV12-4
CASRARGNTIYF
>TRBV4-1
CASSQGRTSGRYEQFF
>TRBV28
CASSPPVSGRGNEQFF
>TRBV13
CASSPIGENTEAFF